Listed below are T cell receptor beta chains from one sample, sequenced in a study of T cell responses to AZD1222 COVID-19 vaccine. Only in-frame clones appear in the TCRdb table, and some are missing; sequencing was by immunoSEQ multiplex PCR. The data contain 130,000 to 150,000 clones, around 91% of them singletons. Sequencing was performed on peripheral blood, taken on day 0 of AZD1222 vaccination. The receptor source for this set is an adult in good health. Both conserved end residues are part of each CDR3. The order of the fields is clone size, D gene, J gene, V gene, CDR3 protein, CDR3 DNA. A D gene is named only where the DNA matches it firmly. Clone size is stated in some rows and not others, as once, few, many or a class when expanded.

clone size: .; D gene: .; J gene: TRBJ1-2; V gene: TRBV5-5; CDR3 protein: CASSHENIGYTF; CDR3 DNA: TGTGCCAGCAGCCATGAAAATATCGGCTACACCTTC
clone size: .; D gene: .; J gene: TRBJ2-3; V gene: TRBV5-4; CDR3 protein: CASSRGTVTNTDTQYF; CDR3 DNA: TGTGCCAGCAGCCGGGGGACAGTAACCAACACAGATACGCAGTATTTT
clone size: .; D gene: TRBD1; J gene: TRBJ1-6; V gene: TRBV7-2; CDR3 protein: CASSLETGVDSPLHF; CDR3 DNA: TGTGCCAGCAGCTTAGAGACAGGGGTTGATTCACCCCTCCACTTT
clone size: .; D gene: .; J gene: TRBJ2-1; V gene: TRBV2; CDR3 protein: CASSERGSRQFF; CDR3 DNA: TGTGCCAGCAGTGAACGAGGCAGTAGGCAGTTCTTC
clone size: .; D gene: .; J gene: TRBJ2-2; V gene: TRBV10-3; CDR3 protein: CASGWNTGELFF; CDR3 DNA: TGTGCCAGTGGATGGAACACCGGGGAGCTGTTTTTT
clone size: .; D gene: .; J gene: TRBJ1-1; V gene: TRBV10-3; CDR3 protein: CAISVRGTNTEAFF; CDR3 DNA: TGTGCCATCAGTGTCCGGGGGACGAACACTGAAGCTTTCTTT
clone size: .; D gene: .; J gene: TRBJ2-7; V gene: TRBV11-2; CDR3 protein: CASSFPGHVYEQYF; CDR3 DNA: TGTGCCAGCAGCTTCCCTGGACACGTCTACGAGCAGTACTTC
clone size: .; D gene: TRBD1; J gene: TRBJ1-4; V gene: TRBV5-8; CDR3 protein: CASSFGDRSEKLFF; CDR3 DNA: TGTGCCAGCAGCTTCGGGGACAGAAGCGAAAAACTGTTTTTT
clone size: .; D gene: TRBD1; J gene: TRBJ1-5; V gene: TRBV15; CDR3 protein: CATSRGTQGGNSNQPQHF; CDR3 DNA: TGTGCCACCAGCAGAGGGACCCAGGGGGGTAATAGCAATCAGCCCCAGCATTTT
clone size: once; D gene: .; J gene: TRBJ2-2; V gene: TRBV2; CDR3 protein: CASSARSRTTGELFF; CDR3 DNA: TGTGCCAGCAGCGCCCGCTCGCGGACCACCGGGGAGCTGTTTTTT
clone size: .; D gene: .; J gene: TRBJ2-1; V gene: TRBV4-3; CDR3 protein: CASSQTPEAYNEQFF; CDR3 DNA: TGCGCCAGCAGCCAAACCCCAGAGGCTTACAATGAGCAGTTCTTC
clone size: .; D gene: .; J gene: TRBJ2-3; V gene: TRBV9; CDR3 protein: CASSVDPSAPEDTQYF; CDR3 DNA: TGTGCCAGCAGCGTAGACCCCTCGGCCCCTGAAGATACGCAGTATTTT
clone size: .; D gene: .; J gene: TRBJ1-1; V gene: TRBV7-8; CDR3 protein: CASSLTPNTEAFF; CDR3 DNA: TGTGCCAGCAGCTTAACCCCGAACACTGAAGCTTTCTTT
clone size: .; D gene: .; J gene: TRBJ2-1; V gene: TRBV11-2; CDR3 protein: CASSLGARTDEQFF; CDR3 DNA: TGTGCCAGCAGCTTAGGCGCAAGAACGGATGAGCAGTTCTTC
clone size: .; D gene: TRBD2; J gene: TRBJ2-7; V gene: TRBV4-2; CDR3 protein: CASNELAGDYEQYF; CDR3 DNA: TGTGCCAGCAACGAACTAGCGGGGGACTACGAGCAGTACTTC
clone size: .; D gene: .; J gene: TRBJ2-7; V gene: TRBV6-1; CDR3 protein: CASSEVKVYEQYF; CDR3 DNA: TGTGCCAGCAGTGAAGTTAAGGTCTACGAGCAGTACTTC
clone size: .; D gene: .; J gene: TRBJ2-1; V gene: TRBV7-9; CDR3 protein: CASSPPTDTYNEQFF; CDR3 DNA: TGTGCCAGCAGCCCCCCGACTGATACCTACAATGAGCAGTTCTTC
clone size: .; D gene: .; J gene: TRBJ1-2; V gene: TRBV11-2; CDR3 protein: CATPGIYGYTF; CDR3 DNA: TGTGCCACCCCGGGGATCTATGGCTACACCTTC
clone size: .; D gene: .; J gene: TRBJ1-2; V gene: TRBV7-3; CDR3 protein: CASSLTPPNGMQGYTF; CDR3 DNA: TGTGCCAGCAGCTTAACCCCCCCCAACGGTATGCAAGGCTACACCTTC
clone size: .; D gene: TRBD2; J gene: TRBJ2-1; V gene: TRBV6-6; CDR3 protein: CASSSRSGRSYNEQFF; CDR3 DNA: TGTGCCAGCAGTTCTCGCAGCGGGAGGTCCTACAATGAGCAGTTCTTC